What follows describes a single T cell receptor beta chain. The sample originates from a study of blood T cell repertoires in COVID-19. Study context: Nucleic acid was either cDNA or gDNA, and it came from T cells, B-cell-depleted T cells, or PBMCs.

While infection was still active, Seattle patients were enrolled and then followed longitudinally. V was pared by 3 bases and J by 2 bases, with 8 bases between. The V gene's germline CDR1 is SGHRS and CDR2 YFSETQ. CDR3 size: 13 residues. Authors' methods: Quantification of nucleated cells was approximated via reference gene primer amplification. This table comes from immunoSEQ multiplex PCR, and its TCRdb copy is limited to in-frame clones, with some not included. V, J and clone size derive from that table, while D and trimming were established from the DNA sequence. The table includes about 130,000 clones, 70% to 80% detected once.

The V and J genes are TRBV5-1 and TRBJ2-5, with unresolved D. The receptor was isolated from a woman aged 70 to 79 with COVID-19, enrolled during active disease. The sequencing input was peripheral blood. This CDR3 is CASSSNTQETQYF. CDR3 bases: TGCGCCAGCAGCTCCAATACACAAGAGACCCAGTACTTC.